Presented here are 13 T cell receptor beta chains from one specimen sequenced in a study of shared clonotypes between healthy human individuals. The table came from immunoSEQ multiplex PCR; TCRdb's copy has only in-frame clones and leaves some out. The table lists more than 900,000 clones, 70% to 80% of them singletons, with 0.5% to 0.65% in the top ten. The sequenced sample was memory CD4+ T cells from PBMCs. Described subset: CD45RA-negative fraction. The receptors come from a man between 18 and 29 years old in good health. Some clones in this sample may be carry-over from other donors' samples.

The chain recombines TRBV2 with TRBJ1-1, with D possibly TRBD1 on 6 matching bases. The germline V gene has CDR1 SNHLY and CDR2 FYNNEI. This CDR3 region has 14 residues. V lost 8 bases to trimming and J lost 6 bases, with 19 bases between them. DNA of the CDR3: TGTGCCAGCTTCCCCCCAGGGGAGCGGCCTGAAGCTTTCTTT. Amino acid sequence: CASFPPGERPEAFF.

The V and J genes are TRBV5-1 and TRBJ1-2; TRBD1 matches at 7 bases. The CDR3 is 15 amino acids. The trim removed 4 bases at V and 2 bases at J, leaving 8 bases unmatched. From germline, CDR1 is SGHRS and CDR2 YFSETQ. CDR3 nucleotide sequence: TGCGCCAGCAGCCTGACAGGGATTCGCAACTATGGCTACACCTTC. Amino acids: CASSLTGIRNYGYTF.

This clone showed up just once. This rearrangement joins TRBV6-6 to TRBJ1-5; the match to TRBD1 covers 7 bases. The J segment lost 3 bases and the V segment lost 5 bases, leaving 7 bases of the junction unmatched. The CDR3 is 15 amino acids. CDR1 is MNHNY, CDR2 SVGAGI, per germline (reference sequence). The CDR3 is CASSAPGQYNQPQHF. DNA of the CDR3: TGTGCCAGCAGTGCTCCGGGACAGTACAATCAGCCCCAGCATTTT.

In the case of this clone: The identical CDR3 is also encoded by other nucleotide sequences in the sample. The V call is TRBV18, the J call TRBJ2-6, with D possibly called TRBD1 or TRBD2 (5 bases each). The V gene's germline CDR1 is KGHSH and CDR2 LQKENI. This CDR3 is built from 16 residues. Trimming removed 0 bases from V and 3 bases from J, with 9 bases in between. The CDR3 bases are TGTGCCAGCTCACCACCGCCGGGGCGTGGGGCCAACGTCCTGACTTTC. Amino acids: CASSPPPGRGANVLTF.

This clone was recorded once. This chain connects TRBV5-4 to TRBJ1-2, with no clear D. Germline V gene lookup returns CDR1 SGHNT and CDR2 YYREEE (reference sequence). With 2 bases removed from V and 6 bases from J, the gap between germline ends came to 11 bases. This CDR3 is built from 13 residues. The CDR3 nucleotides read TGTGCCAGCAGCTTCCCCCGTGTGGATGGCTACACCTTC. It yields the protein CASSFPRVDGYTF.

The genes are TRBV10-3 and TRBJ2-7; TRBD2 is a possible D gene (5 bases). CDR3 size: 13 residues. The V end lost 2 bases, the J end lost 5 bases, and 10 bases lay between the germline ends. Germline V lookup: CDR1 ENHRY, CDR2 SYGVKD. This CDR3 reads CAISEREPHEQYF. The DNA for the CDR3 is TGTGCCATCAGTGAGAGGGAGCCCCACGAGCAGTACTTC.

This chain uses TRBV30 with TRBJ1-5, with TRBD1 matching over 7 bases. CDR3 length equals 15 residues. The germline gives CDR1 GTSNPN, CDR2 SVGIG (reference sequence). Germline trimming cut 2 bases from V and 4 bases from J; bases unmatched to any gene: 8. CDR3 in amino acids: CAWSPTGVGNQPQHF. Written as DNA, the CDR3 is TGTGCCTGGAGTCCTACAGGGGTGGGAAATCAGCCCCAGCATTTT. The full variable domain, completed using reference TRBV30 and TRBJ1-5, is SQTIHQWPATLVQPVGSPLSLECTVEGTSNPNLYWYRQAAGRGLQLLFYSVGIGQISSEVPQNLSASRPQDRQFILSSKKLLLSDSGFYLCAWSPTGVGNQPQHFGDGTRLSIL.

The chain links TRBV11-2 to TRBJ2-3; TRBD1 is a possible D gene (6 bases). Germline V gene lookup returns CDR1 SGHAT and CDR2 FQNNGV. The CDR3 contains 15 residues. The V end was cut by 5 bases, the J end by 0 bases, with 12 bases between. CDR3 sequence (DNA): TGTGCCAGCAGCCCATGGACAGATAGCACAGATACGCAGTATTTT. This gives the protein CASSPWTDSTDTQYF.

The chain is built from TRBV15 and TRBJ2-3, with D unclear. Looked up from germline, CDR1 is LNHNV and CDR2 is YYDKDF (reference sequence). Deletions cut 1 base from V and 6 bases from J, with 11 bases between. This CDR3 is built from 14 residues. DNA of the CDR3: TGTGCCACCAGCAGAGGAATTTATGGGGATACGCAGTATTTT. The encoded protein is CATSRGIYGDTQYF.

The rearrangement links TRBV4-3 to TRBJ1-4; D unclear. CDR1 and CDR2 from the germline V gene are LGHNA and YSLEER. The CDR3 is made up of 16 amino acids. V lost 0 bases and J 8 bases, leaving 16 bases between the germline ends. The CDR3 is CASSQEYRADREKLFF. The CDR3 nucleotides read TGCGCCAGCAGCCAAGAGTACCGGGCCGATAGGGAAAAACTGTTTTTT.

The chain combines TRBV28 with TRBJ2-7; unclear D gene. The CDR3 is made up of 13 amino acids. V was pared by 6 bases and J by 3 bases, with 12 bases between. Germline lookup yields CDR1 MDHEN and CDR2 SYDVKM. CDR3 nucleotides: TGTGCCAGCAGCAGCCCCCCTCTCTACGAGCAGTACTTC. Its protein is CASSSPPLYEQYF.

The rearrangement links TRBV14 to TRBJ1-2; a possible D gene is TRBD1 (5 bases). The CDR3 covers 13 residues. Per germline, CDR1 SGHDN and CDR2 FVKESK. V lost 4 bases and J lost 4, with 10 bases in between. The CDR3 loop is CASSPQVLYGYTF. In DNA form, the CDR3 reads TGTGCCAGCAGCCCACAGGTACTCTATGGCTACACCTTC.

This chain links TRBV9 with TRBJ2-7, with D unresolved. Germline loops: CDR1 SGDLS, CDR2 YYNGEE. V dropped 1 base and J dropped 0 bases, with 11 bases sitting between them. The CDR3 is 15 residues long. CDR3 region: CASSVNSNPSYEQYF. The CDR3, as DNA: TGTGCCAGCAGCGTAAACTCAAACCCCTCCTACGAGCAGTACTTC. The whole variable domain, filled in from reference TRBV9 and TRBJ2-7, reads DSGVTQTPKHLITATGQRVTLRCSPRSGDLSVYWYQQSLDQGLQFLIQYYNGEERAKGNILERFSAQQFPDLHSELNLSSLELGDSALYFCASSVNSNPSYEQYFGPGTRLTVT.